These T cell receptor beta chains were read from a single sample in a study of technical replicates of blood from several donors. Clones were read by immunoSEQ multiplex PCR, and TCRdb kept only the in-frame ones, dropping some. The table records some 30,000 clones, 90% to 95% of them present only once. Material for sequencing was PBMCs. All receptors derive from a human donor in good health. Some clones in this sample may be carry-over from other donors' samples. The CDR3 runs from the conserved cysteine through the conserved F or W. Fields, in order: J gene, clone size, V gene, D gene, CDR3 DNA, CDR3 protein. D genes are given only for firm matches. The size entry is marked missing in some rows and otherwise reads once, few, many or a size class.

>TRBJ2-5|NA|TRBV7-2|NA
TGTGCCAGCAGCCCCACACAAGAGACCCAGTACTTC
CASSPTQETQYF
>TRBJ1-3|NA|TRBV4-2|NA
TGTGCCAGCAGCCAACCGGGGGGGGCTGGAAACACCATATATTTT
CASSQPGGAGNTIYF
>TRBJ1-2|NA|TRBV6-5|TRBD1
TGTGCCAGCGGTGAACAGGGGGCGCGGGGCTACACCTTC
CASGEQGARGYTF
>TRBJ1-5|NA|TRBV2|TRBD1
TGTGCCAGCAGTGGGGGACAGGTATTAAGTCAGCCCCAGCATTTT
CASSGGQVLSQPQHF
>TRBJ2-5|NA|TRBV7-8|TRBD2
TGTGCCAGCAGCCCGGGACTATCGTACCAAGAGACCCAGTACTTC
CASSPGLSYQETQYF
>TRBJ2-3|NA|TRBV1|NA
TGCACCAGCAGCCAAGTGGGCCCGGACAGGCACCCTCTCTCTAGCACAGATACGCAGTATTTT
CTSSQVGPDRHPLSSTDTQYF
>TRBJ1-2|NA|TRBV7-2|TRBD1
TGTGCCAGCAGCTTAGAAACGGCCTACAGGGGGCGCGGGGGCTACACCTTC
CASSLETAYRGRGGYTF
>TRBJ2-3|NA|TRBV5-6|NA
TGTGCCAGCAGTCAACGGACTACAAGCACAGATACGCAGTATTTT
CASSQRTTSTDTQYF
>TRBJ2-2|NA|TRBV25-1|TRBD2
TGTGCCAGCAGCCGGACTAGCGGGGGTCGAGGCACCGGGGAGCTGTTTTTT
CASSRTSGGRGTGELFF
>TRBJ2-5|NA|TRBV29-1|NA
TGCAGCGTTTGGGACTCCCAAGAGACCCAGTACTTC
CSVWDSQETQYF
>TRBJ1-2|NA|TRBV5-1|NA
TGCGCCAGCAGCTTGGAGGCAGCGCGACCTAACTATGGCTACACCTTC
CASSLEAARPNYGYTF
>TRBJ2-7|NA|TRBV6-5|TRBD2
TGTGCCAGCTCCCAAGGACTAGCGAGCGAGCAGTACTTC
CASSQGLASEQYF
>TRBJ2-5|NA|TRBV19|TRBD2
TGTGCCAGTAGCGCACTAGCGGGAGAAGGTGAGACCCAGTACTTC
CASSALAGEGETQYF
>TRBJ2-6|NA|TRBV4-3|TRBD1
TGCGCCAGCAGCCGGGACAGTTACTCTGGGGCCAACGTCCTGACTTTC
CASSRDSYSGANVLTF
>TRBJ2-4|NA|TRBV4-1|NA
TGCGCCAGCAGCCAAGGGAGGGCGAGGGGTACCAAAAACATTCAGTACTTC
CASSQGRARGTKNIQYF
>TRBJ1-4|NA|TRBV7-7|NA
TGTGCCAGCAGCCTTACGGGGGGGTCAGGTGAAAAACTGTTTTTT
CASSLTGGSGEKLFF
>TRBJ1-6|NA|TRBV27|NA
TGTGCCACCCGCTCGCTGGGGGGGAATTCACCCCTCCACTTT
CATRSLGGNSPLHF
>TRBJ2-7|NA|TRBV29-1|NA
TGCAGCGGCGGGGACTACGAGCAGTACTTC
CSGGDYEQYF
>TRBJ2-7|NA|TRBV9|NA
TGTGCCAGCAGCGTCATAGCGGACTCCTACGAGCAGTACTTC
CASSVIADSYEQYF
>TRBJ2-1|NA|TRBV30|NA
TGTGCCTGGGGGGGCGATGAGCAGTTCTTC
CAWGGDEQFF
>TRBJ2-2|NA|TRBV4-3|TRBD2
TGCGCCAGCAGCCACCAGCCTGCGGGAGTTCGCGTCGGGGAGCTGTTTTTT
CASSHQPAGVRVGELFF
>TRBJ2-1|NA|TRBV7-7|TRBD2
TGTGCCAGCAGTTTAAGCGGGGGGCGGAACAATGAGCAGTTCTTC
CASSLSGGRNNEQFF
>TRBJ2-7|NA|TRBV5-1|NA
TGCGCCAGCAGCTTGCCGGGTGCCTCCTACGAGCAGTACTTC
CASSLPGASYEQYF
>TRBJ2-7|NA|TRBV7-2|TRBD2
TGTGCCAGCAGCTCTTCTAGCGGCTACGAGCAGTACTTC
CASSSSSGYEQYF
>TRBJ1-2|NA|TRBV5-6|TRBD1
TGTGCCAGCAGCCCAGGGGGCGTAGGGGGCTACACCTTC
CASSPGGVGGYTF
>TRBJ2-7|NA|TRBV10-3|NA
TGTGCCATCAGTGACTGGGGGAGGTCCTACGAGCAGTACTTC
CAISDWGRSYEQYF
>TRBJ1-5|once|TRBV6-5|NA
TGTGCCAGCAGTTACTCTCAAGCAACAGGCAATCAGCCCCAGCATTTT
CASSYSQATGNQPQHF
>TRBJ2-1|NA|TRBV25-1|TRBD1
TGTGCCAGCAGTTCGGCGCTCCCAGGGGGCAATGAGCAGTTCTTC
CASSSALPGGNEQFF
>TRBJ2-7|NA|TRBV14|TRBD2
TGTGCCAGCAGCCCTCGCGGGGGGCTGCCCTACGAGCAGTACTTC
CASSPRGGLPYEQYF
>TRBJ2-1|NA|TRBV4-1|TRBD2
TGCGCCAGCAGCCGCTCTAGCGGTCTCCTCGGGCCTTACAATGAGCAGTTCTTC
CASSRSSGLLGPYNEQFF
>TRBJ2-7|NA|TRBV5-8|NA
TGTGCCAGCAGCTTGGTGGCCGAGCAGTACTTC
CASSLVAEQYF
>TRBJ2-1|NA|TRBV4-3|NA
TGCGCCAGCAGCCAAGATATGGGGGGACAGTACAATGAGCAGTTCTTC
CASSQDMGGQYNEQFF
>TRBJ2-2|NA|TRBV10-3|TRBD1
TGTGCCATCAGCCTCGGGACAGGGAACGGGGAGCTGTTTTTT
CAISLGTGNGELFF
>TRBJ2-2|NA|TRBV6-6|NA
TGTGCCGTCCGGGGGGCCAACACCGGGGAGCTGTTTTTT
CAVRGANTGELFF
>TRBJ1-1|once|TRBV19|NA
TGTGCCAGTATTCAGACAGAGACAAACACTGAAGCTTTCTTT
CASIQTETNTEAFF
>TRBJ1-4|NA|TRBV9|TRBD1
TGTGCCAGCAGCTCCTCAACAGGGGCAACTAATGAAAAACTGTTTTTT
CASSSSTGATNEKLFF
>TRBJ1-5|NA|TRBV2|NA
TGTGCCAGCAGTGAAGCAGAGGGTTATGGGCCCCAGCATTTT
CASSEAEGYGPQHF
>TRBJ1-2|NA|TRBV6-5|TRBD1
TGTGCCAGCAGTTACCAAGGGGGCCCCTATGGCTACACCTTC
CASSYQGGPYGYTF
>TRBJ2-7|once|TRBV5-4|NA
TGTGCCAGCAGCTTGGCGGGTCAGTTGACGGGGGAGCAGTACTTC
CASSLAGQLTGEQYF
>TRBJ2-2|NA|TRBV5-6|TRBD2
TGTGCCAGCAGCTTGGAACTAGCGGGGGGGCGAGATGGCGGGGAGCTGTTTTTT
CASSLELAGGRDGGELFF
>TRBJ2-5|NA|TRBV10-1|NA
TGCGCCAGCAGCGCCAGGGGGGCGGTGCAAGAGACCCAGTACTTC
CASSARGAVQETQYF
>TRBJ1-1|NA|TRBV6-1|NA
TGTGCCAGCAGTAGGACAGCTAACACTGAAGCTTTCTTT
CASSRTANTEAFF